A selection of T cell receptor beta chains follows, all from one sample in a study of CD8+CD57+ T cells in acquired aplastic anemia. A single record per CDR3 protein comes from TCRdb applying MiXCR to the reads. The sample lists tens of thousands of distinct CDR3 sequences, 65% to 80% seen once, with roughly 23% in the top ten. The sample taken for sequencing was sorted CD4+, CD8+, or CD8+CD57+ T cells (not recorded which) from PBMCs. These receptors were taken from a human donor in good health, serving as a control. Each CDR3 is given with its conserved first and last residue. D genes are given only for firm matches. Not all rows give a size; the values are once, few, many and, for expanded clones, a class.

>TRBJ1-5|.|medium-sized|TRBV10-2
TGCGCCAGCAGCCCCGGGGGATTCAGCAATCAGCCCCAGCATTTT
CASSPGGFSNQPQHF
>TRBJ1-2|.|once|TRBV15
TGTGCCACCAGCAGAGACGTGAACTATGGCTACACCTTC
CATSRDVNYGYTF
>TRBJ2-1|TRBD2|.|TRBV29-1
TGCAGCGTTGCCGGGGGGGCCACCAATGAGCAGTTCTTC
CSVAGGATNEQFF
>TRBJ2-7|TRBD2|.|TRBV15
TGTGCCACCAGGGGGGGGGCCTACGAGCAGTACTTC
CATRGGAYEQYF
>TRBJ1-2|.|.|TRBV15
TGTGCCACCAGCAGAGATCAGGGCAGCTACTATGGCTACACCTTC
CATSRDQGSYYGYTF
>TRBJ2-1|.|.|TRBV10-3
TGTGCCATCAGTGAGTGCGCGGGGGCCCCGAGGTCCTACAATGAGCAGTTCTTC
CAISECAGAPRSYNEQFF
>TRBJ1-5|.|.|TRBV14
TGTGCCAGCAGCCGCGGCCCCCAGCATTTT
CASSRGPQHF
>TRBJ2-7|TRBD1|few|TRBV29-1
TGCAGCGCCGGACAGGGAACCTACGAGCAGTACTTC
CSAGQGTYEQYF
>TRBJ1-6|.|.|TRBV29-1
TGCAGCGTTATGGATGGGGATTCACCCCTCCACTTT
CSVMDGDSPLHF
>TRBJ2-7|.|.|TRBV19
TGTGCCAGTAGTAGTATAGGGTACGAGCAGTACTTC
CASSSIGYEQYF
>TRBJ2-7|.|.|TRBV10-3
TGTGCCATCAGTGAGGGACTGGGCGGATCCTACGAGCAGTACTTC
CAISEGLGGSYEQYF
>TRBJ2-1|.|once|TRBV29-1
TGCAGCGTTGAAGAGGGACACCCTGAGCAGTTCTTC
CSVEEGHPEQFF
>TRBJ2-3|.|.|TRBV10-3
TGTGCCATCAGTGAGCGTGGGGGGGCTGGGACAGATACGCAGTATTTT
CAISERGGAGTDTQYF
>TRBJ2-5|.|few|TRBV24-1
TGTGCCACCAGTGATTTGTTAGGGAACCAAGAGACCCAGTACTTC
CATSDLLGNQETQYF
>TRBJ1-2|TRBD1|once|TRBV15
TGTGCCACCAGCTTAAGACAGGGCAACTATGGCTACACCTTC
CATSLRQGNYGYTF
>TRBJ2-3|.|medium-sized|TRBV6-1
TGTGCCAGCAGTGAAGGAGCGGTGAACACAGATACGCAGTATTTT
CASSEGAVNTDTQYF
>TRBJ2-7|TRBD2|few|TRBV19
TGTGCCAGTAGTATAGGTGGACTAGACTCCTACGAGCAGTACTTC
CASSIGGLDSYEQYF
>TRBJ2-1|.|.|TRBV19
TGTGCCAGTAGTTTAGGACCACTCAATGAGCAGTTCTTC
CASSLGPLNEQFF
>TRBJ1-4|.|.|TRBV19
TGTGCCAGTAGTATAACTGGGTCACGAGCTGAAAAACTGTTTTTT
CASSITGSRAEKLFF
>TRBJ2-7|.|.|TRBV2
TGTGCCAGCAGAGACCGCCCGTCAGAGTTCCTCACCGAGCAGTACTTC
CASRDRPSEFLTEQYF
>TRBJ2-1|.|medium-sized|TRBV7-3
TGTGCCAGCAGCCTCGGGGGGCCGGCGGATGAGCAGTTCTTC
CASSLGGPADEQFF
>TRBJ2-7|.|.|TRBV15
TGTGCCACCAGCAGAGCGGCAGGGAACTACGAGCAGTACTTC
CATSRAAGNYEQYF